This T cell receptor beta chain was obtained from a study of beta chain features in type 1 diabetes. The study's findings and limits: The study found that naive, central memory and Treg TCRB repertoires appeared more similar in patients than in healthy donors. The question of HLA type influencing TCRB rearrangement was one that remained unresolved here. People with Type 1 diabetes carried modestly yet significantly shorter TCRB CDR3s in all four CD4+ subsets.

TCRB transcripts that were expressed got sequenced, as all of the isolated RNA had been reverse transcribed. Measured with immunoSEQ multiplex PCR; TCRdb has only the in-frame clones, and not every one. Of 300,000 to 350,000 clones listed, approximately 15% are singletons. In its sample, this clone was seen many times. What it binds is unknown. The germline V gene encodes CDR1 MDHEN and CDR2 SYDVKM. V was trimmed by 5 bases and J by 7 bases, leaving 14 bases between them. The CDR3 spans 13 residues. The clonotype comes from a man between 25 and 39 years old in good health. This chain uses TRBV28 with TRBJ1-1, with D uncertain. The specimen sequenced was central memory CD4+ T cells from blood. The CDR3 reads CASSPYRLGEAFF. DNA of the CDR3: TGTGCCAGCAGTCCCTACCGGTTGGGTGAAGCTTTCTTT.